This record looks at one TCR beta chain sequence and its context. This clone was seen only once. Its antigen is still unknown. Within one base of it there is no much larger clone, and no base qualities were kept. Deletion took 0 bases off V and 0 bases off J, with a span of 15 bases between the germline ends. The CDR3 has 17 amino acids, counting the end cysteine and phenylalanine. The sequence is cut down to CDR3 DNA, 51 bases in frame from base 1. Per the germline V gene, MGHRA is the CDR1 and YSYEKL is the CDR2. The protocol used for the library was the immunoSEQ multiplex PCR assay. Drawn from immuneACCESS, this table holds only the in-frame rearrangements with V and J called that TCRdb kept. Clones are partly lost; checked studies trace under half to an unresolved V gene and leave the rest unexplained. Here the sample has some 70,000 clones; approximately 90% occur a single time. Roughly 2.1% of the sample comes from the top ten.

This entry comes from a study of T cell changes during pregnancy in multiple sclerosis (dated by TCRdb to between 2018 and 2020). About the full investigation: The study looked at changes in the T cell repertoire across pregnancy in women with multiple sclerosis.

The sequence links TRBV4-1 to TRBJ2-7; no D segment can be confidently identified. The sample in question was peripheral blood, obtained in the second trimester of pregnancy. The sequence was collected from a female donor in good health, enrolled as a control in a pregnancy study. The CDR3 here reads CASSQDPRSSSSYEQYF. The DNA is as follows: TGCGCCAGCAGCCAAGATCCAAGGAGCAGCAGCTCCTACGAGCAGTACTTC.